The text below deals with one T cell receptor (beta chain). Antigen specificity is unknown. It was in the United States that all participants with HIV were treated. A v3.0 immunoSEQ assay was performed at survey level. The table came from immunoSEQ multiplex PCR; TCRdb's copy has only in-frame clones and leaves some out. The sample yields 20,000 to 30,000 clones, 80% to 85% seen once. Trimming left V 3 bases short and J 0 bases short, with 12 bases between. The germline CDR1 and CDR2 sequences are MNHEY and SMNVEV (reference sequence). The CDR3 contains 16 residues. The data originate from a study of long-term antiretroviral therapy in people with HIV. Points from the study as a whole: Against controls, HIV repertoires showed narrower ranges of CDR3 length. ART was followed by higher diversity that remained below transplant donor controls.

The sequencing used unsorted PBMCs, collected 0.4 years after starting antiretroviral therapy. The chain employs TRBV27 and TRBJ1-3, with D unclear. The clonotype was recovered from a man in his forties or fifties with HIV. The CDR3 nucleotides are TGTGCCAGCAGTTTGAGCAGGCCGATCTCTGGAAACACCATATATTTT. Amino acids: CASSLSRPISGNTIYF.